This is a list of T cell receptor beta chains from one sample in a study of blood T cell repertoires in COVID-19. The assay was immunoSEQ multiplex PCR, and TCRdb's table has in-frame clones only and misses some. The sample lists roughly 57,000 clones; 90% to 95% were seen once. Sequenced material: peripheral blood. These receptors originate from a human donor in a cohort sampled during active COVID-19. CDR3s include the opening cysteine and the closing phenylalanine or tryptophan. D genes are given only for firm matches. The listing skips clone size in some rows; elsewhere it reads once, few, many or a size class.

cdr3_nt | cdr3_aa | d_call | clone_size | j_call | v_call
TGTGCCAGCAGCTTAGAAGCAGGGGTTAGTGAAGCTTTCTTT | CASSLEAGVSEAFF | NA | NA | TRBJ1-1 | TRBV7-2
TGTGCCTGGACAGGTATAAACTATGGCTACACCTTC | CAWTGINYGYTF | NA | NA | TRBJ1-2 | TRBV30
TGTGCCAGCAGCCCAGGGGGCGGCGTCTCTGAAGCTTTCTTT | CASSPGGGVSEAFF | TRBD1 | few | TRBJ1-1 | TRBV7-9
TGCGCCAGCCGCGGCGCTAATACAGGGACGACTGAAGCTTTCTTT | CASRGANTGTTEAFF | NA | few | TRBJ1-1 | TRBV5-1
TGCGCCAGCAGCTTTTCGGACAACAGCTTAGAGGAAAAACTGTTTTTT | CASSFSDNSLEEKLFF | NA | NA | TRBJ1-4 | TRBV5-1
TGTGCCAGCAGTTACCCAACTAGCGGGGAGGACAATGAGCAGTTCTTC | CASSYPTSGEDNEQFF | TRBD2 | NA | TRBJ2-1 | TRBV6-5
TGTGCCAGCGGAGTCTTAAGCAATCAGCCCCAGCATTTT | CASGVLSNQPQHF | NA | NA | TRBJ1-5 | TRBV12-3/TRBV12-4
TGCGCCAGCAGCAGGGGGCTGGTTGCGTATGGCTACACCTTC | CASSRGLVAYGYTF | TRBD1 | NA | TRBJ1-2 | TRBV4-3
TGTGCCATCAGTGAGTCGTGGGGGAGGTCAGGGAGGGAGCAGTACTTC | CAISESWGRSGREQYF | NA | medium-sized | TRBJ2-7 | TRBV10-3
TGTGCCAGCAGTTTACTAGCGGGATGGGAGACCCAGTACTTC | CASSLLAGWETQYF | TRBD2 | NA | TRBJ2-5 | TRBV28
TGTGCCAGCTCACGGACAGGGGGCTCCCAGAACACTGAAGCTTTCTTT | CASSRTGGSQNTEAFF | TRBD1 | NA | TRBJ1-1 | TRBV18
TGTGCCAGCGGAGAGTCTCAAGATTCACCCCTCCACTTT | CASGESQDSPLHF | NA | NA | TRBJ1-6 | TRBV6-5
TGTGCCAGTAGTACGACAGGGTTAAGCAATCAGCCCCAGCATTTT | CASSTTGLSNQPQHF | TRBD1 | NA | TRBJ1-5 | TRBV19
TGCGCCAGCAGCCGGACAGGGCAAGAGACCCAGTACTTC | CASSRTGQETQYF | TRBD1 | NA | TRBJ2-5 | TRBV5-1
TGTGCCAGCAGTCTAGGACAGGCCCACGAGCAGTACTTC | CASSLGQAHEQYF | TRBD1 | NA | TRBJ2-7 | TRBV28
TGTGCCAGCAGTGATGGAGACAGAGACACTGAAGCTTTCTTT | CASSDGDRDTEAFF | NA | NA | TRBJ1-1 | TRBV6-1
TGTGCCAGCAGTGTCCCGGGACTCCCGAACACCGGGGAGCTGTTTTTT | CASSVPGLPNTGELFF | NA | NA | TRBJ2-2 | TRBV2
TGCAGCGTTGACAGGACTAGCGGGGGAATTGAGCAGTTCTTC | CSVDRTSGGIEQFF | TRBD2 | NA | TRBJ2-1 | TRBV29-1
TGTGCCAGAAGCGAACCCGGGTACGAGCAGTACTTC | CARSEPGYEQYF | NA | NA | TRBJ2-7 | TRBV5-3
TGTGCCAGCAGCGCAAACAGTGCTCGAGGCTACACCTTC | CASSANSARGYTF | NA | NA | TRBJ1-2 | TRBV7-9
TGTGCCAGCAGCCCCACCGGGGCGGGAGGGACAGATACGCAGTATTTT | CASSPTGAGGTDTQYF | TRBD2 | NA | TRBJ2-3 | TRBV3-1/TRBV3-2
TGTGCCAGCAGTTTATATTCGGAAAAACTGTTTTTT | CASSLYSEKLFF | NA | NA | TRBJ1-4 | TRBV28
TGTGCCAGCAGCTTAGTAATCGGGGGAGAGACCCAGTACTTC | CASSLVIGGETQYF | NA | NA | TRBJ2-5 | TRBV7-2
TGTGCCAGCAGTTCGGTGACAGGGAGCACCTTC | CASSSVTGSTF | TRBD1 | NA | TRBJ1-2 | TRBV28
TGTGCCAGCACCAATCCTGGGGCAGAGACCCAGTACTTC | CASTNPGAETQYF | NA | once | TRBJ2-5 | TRBV28
TGTGCCAGCAGATTGATACAGGGGCCCTACGAGCAGTACTTC | CASRLIQGPYEQYF | TRBD1 | few | TRBJ2-7 | TRBV7-2
TGTGCCAGCAGGGGCCAACCCTACGAGCAGTACTTC | CASRGQPYEQYF | NA | NA | TRBJ2-7 | TRBV28
TGTGCCAGCAGCCACGACAGTGAAGCTTTCTTT | CASSHDSEAFF | NA | NA | TRBJ1-1 | TRBV3-1/TRBV3-2
TGTGCCAGCAGCCCCAGGGTCCGGTTGAACACTGAAGCTTTCTTT | CASSPRVRLNTEAFF | NA | NA | TRBJ1-1 | TRBV6-2/TRBV6-3
TGCGCCAGCAGCCCATTCGGACAGAACACTGAAGCTTTCTTT | CASSPFGQNTEAFF | NA | NA | TRBJ1-1 | TRBV4-1
TGTGCCAGCAGCGACAGGGTTCAAGAGACCCAGTACTTC | CASSDRVQETQYF | TRBD1 | NA | TRBJ2-5 | TRBV12-3/TRBV12-4
TGTGCCAGCAGCCCGTCGTCTTCTAGCGGGTATACAGATACGCAGTATTTT | CASSPSSSSGYTDTQYF | TRBD2 | NA | TRBJ2-3 | TRBV7-6
TGTGCCAGTAGGGGGGGGGTCATGAACACTGAAGCTTTCTTT | CASRGGVMNTEAFF | NA | NA | TRBJ1-1 | TRBV19
TGCGCCAGCAGCCAGCGGCTGGGACAGGGGATCGCAGATACGCAGTATTTT | CASSQRLGQGIADTQYF | TRBD1 | NA | TRBJ2-3 | TRBV4-1
TGTGCCAGCAGCCGGACAGGGGCCTCTGGAAACACCATATATTTT | CASSRTGASGNTIYF | TRBD1 | NA | TRBJ1-3 | TRBV3-1/TRBV3-2
TGTGCCAGCAGTTACCGGTCAGGGCGAAGTTCACCCCTCCACTTT | CASSYRSGRSSPLHF | NA | NA | TRBJ1-6 | TRBV6-2/TRBV6-3
TGTGCCAGCAGTCCCGGACAGATTAATCAGCCCCAGCATTTT | CASSPGQINQPQHF | NA | NA | TRBJ1-5 | TRBV6-5
TGTGCCAGCAGTCGGTTGGCTGAAGCTTTCTTT | CASSRLAEAFF | NA | NA | TRBJ1-1 | TRBV6-5
TGCAGTGGCGTGGTAGCGGAGACCCAGTACTTC | CSGVVAETQYF | NA | NA | TRBJ2-5 | TRBV20-1
TGTGCCAGCAGCTCCCCAGGGCATAACTATGGCTACACCTTC | CASSSPGHNYGYTF | NA | NA | TRBJ1-2 | TRBV7-2